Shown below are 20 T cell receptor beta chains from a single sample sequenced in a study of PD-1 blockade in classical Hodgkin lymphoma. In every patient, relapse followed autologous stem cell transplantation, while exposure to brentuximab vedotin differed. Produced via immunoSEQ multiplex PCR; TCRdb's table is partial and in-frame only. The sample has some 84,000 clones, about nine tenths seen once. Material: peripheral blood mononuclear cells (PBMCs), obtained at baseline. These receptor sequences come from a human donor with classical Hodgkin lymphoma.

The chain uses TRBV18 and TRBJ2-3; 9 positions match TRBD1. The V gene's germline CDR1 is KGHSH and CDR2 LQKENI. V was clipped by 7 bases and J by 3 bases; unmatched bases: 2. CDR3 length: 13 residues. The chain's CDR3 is CASYRGLTDTQYF. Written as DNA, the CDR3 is TGTGCCAGCTACAGGGGGCTAACAGATACGCAGTATTTT.

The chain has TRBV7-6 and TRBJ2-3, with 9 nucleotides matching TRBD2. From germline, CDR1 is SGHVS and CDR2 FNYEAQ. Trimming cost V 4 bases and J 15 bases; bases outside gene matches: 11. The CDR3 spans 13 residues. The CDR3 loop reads CASSSHPSGINYF. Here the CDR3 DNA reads TGTGCCAGCAGCTCCCATCCTAGCGGGATCAATTATTTT.

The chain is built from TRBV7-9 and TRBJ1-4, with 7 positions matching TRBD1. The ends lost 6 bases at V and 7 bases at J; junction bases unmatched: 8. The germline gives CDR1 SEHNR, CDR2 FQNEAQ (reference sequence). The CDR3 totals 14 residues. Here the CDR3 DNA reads TGTGCCAGCAGTCAAAGACAGGGAGGTGAAAAACTGTTTTTT. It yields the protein CASSQRQGGEKLFF. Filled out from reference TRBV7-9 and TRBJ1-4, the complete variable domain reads DTGVSQNPRHKITKRGQNVTFRCDPISEHNRLYWYRQTLGQGPEFLTYFQNEAQLEKSRLLSDRFSAERPKGSFSTLEIQRTEQGDSAMYLCASSQRQGGEKLFFGSGTQLSVL.

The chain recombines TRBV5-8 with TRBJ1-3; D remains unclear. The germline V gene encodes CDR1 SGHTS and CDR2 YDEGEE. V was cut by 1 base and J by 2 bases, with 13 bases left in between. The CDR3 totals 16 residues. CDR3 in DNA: TGTGCCAGCAGCTTGTTCCGGGGAGGCCCTGGAAACACCATATATTTT. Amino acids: CASSLFRGGPGNTIYF. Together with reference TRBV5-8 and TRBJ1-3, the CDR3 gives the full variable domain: EAGVTQSPTHLIKTRGQQATLRCSPISGHTSVYWYQQALGLGLQFLLWYDEGEERNRGNFPPRFSGRQFPNYSSELNVNALELEDSALYLCASSLFRGGPGNTIYFGEGSWLTVV.

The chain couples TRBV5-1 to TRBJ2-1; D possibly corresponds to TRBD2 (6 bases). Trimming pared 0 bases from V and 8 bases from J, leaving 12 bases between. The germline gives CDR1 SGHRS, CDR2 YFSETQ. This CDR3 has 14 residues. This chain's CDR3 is CASSLAGGVDEQFF. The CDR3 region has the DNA TGCGCCAGCAGCTTGGCCGGAGGGGTTGATGAGCAGTTCTTC. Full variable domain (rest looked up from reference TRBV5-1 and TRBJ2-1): KAGVTQTPRYLIKTRGQQVTLSCSPISGHRSVSWYQQTPGQGLQFLFEYFSETQRNKGNFPGRFSGRQFSNSRSEMNVSTLELGDSALYLCASSLAGGVDEQFFGPGTRLTVL.

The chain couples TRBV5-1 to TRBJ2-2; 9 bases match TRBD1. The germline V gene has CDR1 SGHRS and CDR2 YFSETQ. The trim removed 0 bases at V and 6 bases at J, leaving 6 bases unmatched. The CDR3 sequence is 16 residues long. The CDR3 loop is CASSLEGQGLAGELFF. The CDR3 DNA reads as TGCGCCAGCAGCTTGGAGGGACAGGGACTCGCCGGGGAGCTGTTTTTT.

This CDR3 reads CASSQELAGSYEQYF. The CDR3 bases are TGCGCCAGCAGCCAAGAGCTAGCGGGAAGTTACGAGCAGTACTTC. The V and J genes are TRBV4-1 and TRBJ2-7; TRBD2 aligns across 9 bases. This CDR3 comprises 15 residues. V dropped 0 bases and J dropped 4; count of bases not matched to a gene: 4. The germline V gene encodes CDR1 MGHRA and CDR2 YSYEKL.

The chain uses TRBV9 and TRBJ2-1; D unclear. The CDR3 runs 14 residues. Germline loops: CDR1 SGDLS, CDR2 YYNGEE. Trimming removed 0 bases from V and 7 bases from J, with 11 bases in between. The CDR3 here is CASSVEDTANEQFF. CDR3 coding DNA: TGTGCCAGCAGCGTAGAGGATACGGCGAATGAGCAGTTCTTC.

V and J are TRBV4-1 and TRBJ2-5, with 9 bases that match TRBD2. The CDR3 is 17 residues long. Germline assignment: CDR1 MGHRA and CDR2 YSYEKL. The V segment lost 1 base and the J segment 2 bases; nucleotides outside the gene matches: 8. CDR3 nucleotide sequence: TGCGCCAGCAGCCAAGCCCCGATGACTAGCGGACAAGAGACCCAGTACTTC. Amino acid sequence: CASSQAPMTSGQETQYF.

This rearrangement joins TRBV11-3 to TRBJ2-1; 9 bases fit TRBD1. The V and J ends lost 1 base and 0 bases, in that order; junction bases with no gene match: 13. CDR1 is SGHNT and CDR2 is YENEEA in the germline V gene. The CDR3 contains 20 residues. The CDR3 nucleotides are TGTGCCAGCAGCTTAGGGGACAGGGTTCTAGCGGAAAGCTCCTACAATGAGCAGTTCTTC. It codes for CASSLGDRVLAESSYNEQFF.

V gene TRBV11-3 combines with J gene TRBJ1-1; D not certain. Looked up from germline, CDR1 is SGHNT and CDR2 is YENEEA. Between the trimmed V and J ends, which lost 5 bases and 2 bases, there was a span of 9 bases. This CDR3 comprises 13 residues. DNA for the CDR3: TGTGCCAGCAGCATCGCAGGCAACACTGAAGCTTTCTTT. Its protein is CASSIAGNTEAFF. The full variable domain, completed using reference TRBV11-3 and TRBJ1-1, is EAGVVQSPRYKIIEKKQPVAFWCNPISGHNTLYWYLQNLGQGPELLIRYENEEAVDDSQLPKDRFSAERLKGVDSTLKIQPAELGDSAVYLCASSIAGNTEAFFGQGTRLTVV.

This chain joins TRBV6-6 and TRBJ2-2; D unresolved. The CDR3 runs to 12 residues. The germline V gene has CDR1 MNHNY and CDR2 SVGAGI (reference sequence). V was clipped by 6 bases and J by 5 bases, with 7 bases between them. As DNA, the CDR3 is TGTGCCAGCAGCCGATCAACCGGGGAGCTGTTTTTT. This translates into CASSRSTGELFF.

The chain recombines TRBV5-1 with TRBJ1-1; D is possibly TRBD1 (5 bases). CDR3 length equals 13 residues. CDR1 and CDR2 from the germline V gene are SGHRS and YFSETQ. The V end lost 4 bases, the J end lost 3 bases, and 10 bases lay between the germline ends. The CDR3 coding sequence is TGCGCCAGCAGCGGGGGTTACGACACTGAAGCTTTCTTT. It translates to CASSGGYDTEAFF.

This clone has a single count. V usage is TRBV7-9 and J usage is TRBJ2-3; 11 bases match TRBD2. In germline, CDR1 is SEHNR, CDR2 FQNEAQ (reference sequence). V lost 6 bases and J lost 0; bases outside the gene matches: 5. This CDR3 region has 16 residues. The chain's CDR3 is CASSYSSGGSTDTQYF. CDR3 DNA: TGTGCCAGCAGTTATTCTAGCGGGGGGAGCACAGATACGCAGTATTTT.

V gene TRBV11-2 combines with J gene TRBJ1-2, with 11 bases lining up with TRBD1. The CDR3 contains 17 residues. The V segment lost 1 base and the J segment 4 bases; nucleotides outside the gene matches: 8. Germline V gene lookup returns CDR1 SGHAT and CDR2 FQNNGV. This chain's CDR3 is CASSLGTGGIGGYGYTF. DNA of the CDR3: TGTGCCAGCAGCTTAGGGACAGGGGGCATCGGGGGCTATGGCTACACCTTC.

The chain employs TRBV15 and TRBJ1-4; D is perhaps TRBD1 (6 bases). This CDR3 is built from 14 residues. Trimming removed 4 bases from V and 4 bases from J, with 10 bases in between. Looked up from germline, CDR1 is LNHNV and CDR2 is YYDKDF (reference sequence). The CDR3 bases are TGTGCCACCAGCACCCGAGGGGGTAATGAAAAACTGTTTTTT. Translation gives CATSTRGGNEKLFF.

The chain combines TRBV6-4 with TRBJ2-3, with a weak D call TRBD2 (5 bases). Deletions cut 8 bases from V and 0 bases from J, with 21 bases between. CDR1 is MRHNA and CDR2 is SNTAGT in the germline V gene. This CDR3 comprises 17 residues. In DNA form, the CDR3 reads TGTGCCAGCTTTGACTGGAGCCAGCGGAGGAGCACAGATACGCAGTATTTT. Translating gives CASFDWSQRRSTDTQYF.

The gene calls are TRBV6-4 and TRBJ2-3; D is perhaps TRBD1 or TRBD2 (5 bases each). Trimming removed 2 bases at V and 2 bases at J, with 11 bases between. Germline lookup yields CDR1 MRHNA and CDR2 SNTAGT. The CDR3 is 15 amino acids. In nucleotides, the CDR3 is TGTGCCAGCAGTGACGGGGGTGGGGCCACAGATACGCAGTATTTT. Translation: CASSDGGGATDTQYF.

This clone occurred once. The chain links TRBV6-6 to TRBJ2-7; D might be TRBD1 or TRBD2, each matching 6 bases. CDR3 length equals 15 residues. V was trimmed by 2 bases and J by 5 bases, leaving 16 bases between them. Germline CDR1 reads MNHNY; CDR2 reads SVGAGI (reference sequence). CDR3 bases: TGTGCCAGCAGTTACGGGGTAGGAGGGACACACGAGCAGTACTTC. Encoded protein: CASSYGVGGTHEQYF.

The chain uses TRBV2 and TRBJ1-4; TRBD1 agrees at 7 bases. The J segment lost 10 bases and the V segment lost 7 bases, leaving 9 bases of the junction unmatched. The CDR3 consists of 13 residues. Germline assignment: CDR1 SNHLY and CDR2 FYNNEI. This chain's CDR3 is CASTTGEGAKLFF. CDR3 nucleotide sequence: TGTGCCAGCACCACCGGCGAGGGGGCAAAACTGTTTTTT.